This TCR beta chain was sequenced during a study of preoperative IRX-2 immunotherapy in early breast cancer. This table comes from immunoSEQ multiplex PCR, and its TCRdb copy is limited to in-frame clones, with some not included. The sample yields 40,000 to 45,000 clones, 60% to 80% seen once. Treatment denoted: preoperative locoregional IRX-2 cytokine immunotherapy. Preoperative locoregional IRX-2 cytokine immunotherapy was tested in the phase Ib source study. The length of the CDR3 is 16 residues. The V gene's germline CDR1 is SGHRS and CDR2 YFSETQ. V lost 1 base and J lost 0, with 10 bases in between.

The sequence came from a human donor with breast cancer. J is TRBJ2-2 and V is TRBV5-1; D is unresolved. The material sequenced was tumor tissue, taken after IRX-2 immunotherapy. The CDR3 nucleotides are TGCGCCAGCAGCTTGTCGGGCGGTGCGAACACCGGGGAGCTGTTTTTT. Protein sequence: CASSLSGGANTGELFF.